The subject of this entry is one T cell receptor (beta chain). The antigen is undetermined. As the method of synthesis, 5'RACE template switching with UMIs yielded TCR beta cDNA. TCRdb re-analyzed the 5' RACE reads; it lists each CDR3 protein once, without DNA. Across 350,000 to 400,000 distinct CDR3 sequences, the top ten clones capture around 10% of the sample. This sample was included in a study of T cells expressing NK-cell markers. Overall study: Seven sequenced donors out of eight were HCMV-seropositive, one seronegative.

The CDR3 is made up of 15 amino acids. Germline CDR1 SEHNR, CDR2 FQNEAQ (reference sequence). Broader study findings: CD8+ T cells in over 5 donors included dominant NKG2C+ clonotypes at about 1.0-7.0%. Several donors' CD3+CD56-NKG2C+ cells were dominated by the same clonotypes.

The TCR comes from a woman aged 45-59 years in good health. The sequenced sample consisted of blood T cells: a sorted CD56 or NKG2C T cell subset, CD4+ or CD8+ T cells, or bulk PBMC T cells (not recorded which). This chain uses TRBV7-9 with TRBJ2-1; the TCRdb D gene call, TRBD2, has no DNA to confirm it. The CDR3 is CASSLDALSYNEQFF. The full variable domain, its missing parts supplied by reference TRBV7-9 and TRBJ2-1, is DTGVSQNPRHKITKRGQNVTFRCDPISEHNRLYWYRQTLGQGPEFLTYFQNEAQLEKSRLLSDRFSAERPKGSFSTLEIQRTEQGDSAMYLCASSLDALSYNEQFFGPGTRLTVL.